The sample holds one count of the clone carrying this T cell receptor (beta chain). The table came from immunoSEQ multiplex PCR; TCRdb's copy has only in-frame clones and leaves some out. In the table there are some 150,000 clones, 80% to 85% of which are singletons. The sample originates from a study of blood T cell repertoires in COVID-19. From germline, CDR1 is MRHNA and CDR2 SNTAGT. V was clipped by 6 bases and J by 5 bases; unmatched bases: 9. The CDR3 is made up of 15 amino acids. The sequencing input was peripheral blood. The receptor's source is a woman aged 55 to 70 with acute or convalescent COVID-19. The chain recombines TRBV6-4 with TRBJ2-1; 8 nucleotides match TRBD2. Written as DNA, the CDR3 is TGTGCCAGCAGCGGTACGGGAGGGCCAAACAATGAGCAGTTCTTC. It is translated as CASSGTGGPNNEQFF.